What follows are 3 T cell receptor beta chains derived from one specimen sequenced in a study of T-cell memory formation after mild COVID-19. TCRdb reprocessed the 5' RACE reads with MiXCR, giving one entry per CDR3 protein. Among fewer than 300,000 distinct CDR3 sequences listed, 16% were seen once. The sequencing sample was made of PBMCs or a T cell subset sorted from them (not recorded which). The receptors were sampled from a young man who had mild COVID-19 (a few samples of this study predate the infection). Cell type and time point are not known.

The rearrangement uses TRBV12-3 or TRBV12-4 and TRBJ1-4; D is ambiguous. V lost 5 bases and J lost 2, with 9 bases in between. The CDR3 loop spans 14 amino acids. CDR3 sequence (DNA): TGTGCCAGCAGTCCTAGTGGGACTAATGAAAAACTGTTTTTT. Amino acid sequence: CASSPSGTNEKLFF.

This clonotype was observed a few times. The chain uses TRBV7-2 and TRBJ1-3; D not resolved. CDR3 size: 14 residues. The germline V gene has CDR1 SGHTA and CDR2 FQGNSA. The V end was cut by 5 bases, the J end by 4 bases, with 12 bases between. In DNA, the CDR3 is TGTGCCAGCAGCCCTTTGGGTTGGGGAAACACCATATATTTT. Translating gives CASSPLGWGNTIYF.

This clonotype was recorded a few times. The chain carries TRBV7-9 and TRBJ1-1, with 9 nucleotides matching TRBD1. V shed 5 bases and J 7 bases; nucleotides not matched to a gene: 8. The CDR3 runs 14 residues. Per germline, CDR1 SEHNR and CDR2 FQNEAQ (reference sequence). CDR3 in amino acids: CASSLTGGEGEAFF. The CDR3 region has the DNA TGTGCCAGCAGCCTAACAGGGGGCGAGGGTGAAGCTTTCTTT. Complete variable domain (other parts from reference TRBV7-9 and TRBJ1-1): DTGVSQNPRHKITKRGQNVTFRCDPISEHNRLYWYRQTLGQGPEFLTYFQNEAQLEKSRLLSDRFSAERPKGSFSTLEIQRTEQGDSAMYLCASSLTGGEGEAFFGQGTRLTVV.